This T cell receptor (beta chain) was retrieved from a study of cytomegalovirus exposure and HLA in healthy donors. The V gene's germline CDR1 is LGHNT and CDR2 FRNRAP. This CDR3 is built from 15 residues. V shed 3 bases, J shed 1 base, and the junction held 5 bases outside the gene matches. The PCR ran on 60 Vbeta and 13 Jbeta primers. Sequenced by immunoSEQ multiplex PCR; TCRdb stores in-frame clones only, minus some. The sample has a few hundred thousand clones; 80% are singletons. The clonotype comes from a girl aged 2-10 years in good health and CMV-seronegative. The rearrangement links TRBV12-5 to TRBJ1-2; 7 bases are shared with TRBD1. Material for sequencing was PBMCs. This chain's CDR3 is CASGFGTVNNYGYTF. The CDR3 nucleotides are TGTGCTAGTGGTTTCGGGACAGTCAATAACTATGGCTACACCTTC.